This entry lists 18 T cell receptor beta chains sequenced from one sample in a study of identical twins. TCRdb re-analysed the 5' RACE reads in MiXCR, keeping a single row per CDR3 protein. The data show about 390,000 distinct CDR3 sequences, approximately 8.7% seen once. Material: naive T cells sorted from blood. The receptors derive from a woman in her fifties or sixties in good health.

CDR3 in DNA: TGTGCCAGCAGCTTAGGAGGGGAGCAGCCCCAGCATTTT. This gives the protein CASSLGGEQPQHF. The chain couples TRBV11-3 to TRBJ1-5, with D possibly matching TRBD1 (5 bases). CDR1 and CDR2 from the germline V gene are SGHNT and YENEEA. V was pared by 1 base and J by 7 bases, with 8 bases between. This CDR3 has 13 amino acids.

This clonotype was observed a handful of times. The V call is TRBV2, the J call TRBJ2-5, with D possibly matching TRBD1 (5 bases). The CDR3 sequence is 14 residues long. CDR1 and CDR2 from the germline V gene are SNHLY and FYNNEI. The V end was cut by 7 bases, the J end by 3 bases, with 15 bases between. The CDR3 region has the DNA TGTGCCAGCAACCCAGGGCGTGGTGAAGAGACCCAGTACTTC. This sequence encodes CASNPGRGEETQYF.

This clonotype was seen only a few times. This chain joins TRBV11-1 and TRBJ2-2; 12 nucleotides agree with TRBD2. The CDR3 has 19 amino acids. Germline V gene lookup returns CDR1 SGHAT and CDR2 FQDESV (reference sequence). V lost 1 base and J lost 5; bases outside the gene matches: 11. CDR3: CASSLEETSGRARTGELFF. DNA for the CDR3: TGTGCCAGCAGCTTAGAGGAGACTAGCGGGAGAGCGAGGACCGGGGAGCTGTTTTTT.

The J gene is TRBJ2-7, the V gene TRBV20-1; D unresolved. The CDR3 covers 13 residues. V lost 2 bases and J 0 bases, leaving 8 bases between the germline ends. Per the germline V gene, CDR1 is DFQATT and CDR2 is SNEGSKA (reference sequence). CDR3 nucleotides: TGCAGTGCTAGACCCGGATCCTCCTACGAGCAGTACTTC. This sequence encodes CSARPGSSYEQYF.

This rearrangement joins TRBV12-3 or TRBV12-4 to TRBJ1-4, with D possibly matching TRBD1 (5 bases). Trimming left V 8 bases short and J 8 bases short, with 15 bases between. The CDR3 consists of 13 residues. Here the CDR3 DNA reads TGTGCCAGCCAAAGAAGGGGTCGGGAAAAACTGTTTTTT. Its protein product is CASQRRGREKLFF.

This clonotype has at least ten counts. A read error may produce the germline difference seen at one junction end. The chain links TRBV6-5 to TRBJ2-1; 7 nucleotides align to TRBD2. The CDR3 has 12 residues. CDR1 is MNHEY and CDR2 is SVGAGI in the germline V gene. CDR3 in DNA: TGTGCCAGCAGCTACTCGGGGGGTGAGCAGTTCTTC. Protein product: CASSYSGGEQFF.

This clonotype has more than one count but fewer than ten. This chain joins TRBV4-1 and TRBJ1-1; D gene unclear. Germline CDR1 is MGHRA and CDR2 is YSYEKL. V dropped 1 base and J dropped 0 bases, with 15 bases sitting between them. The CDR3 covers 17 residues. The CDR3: CASSQGRRASMNTEAFF. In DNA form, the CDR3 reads TGCGCCAGCAGCCAAGGAAGGAGGGCTTCGATGAACACTGAAGCTTTCTTT.

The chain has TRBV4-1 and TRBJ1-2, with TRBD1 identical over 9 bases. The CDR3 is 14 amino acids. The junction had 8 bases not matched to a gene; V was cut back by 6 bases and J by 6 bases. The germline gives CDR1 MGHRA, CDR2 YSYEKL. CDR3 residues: CASRAPGTGNGYTF. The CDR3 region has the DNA TGCGCCAGCAGGGCCCCCGGGACAGGGAATGGCTACACCTTC.

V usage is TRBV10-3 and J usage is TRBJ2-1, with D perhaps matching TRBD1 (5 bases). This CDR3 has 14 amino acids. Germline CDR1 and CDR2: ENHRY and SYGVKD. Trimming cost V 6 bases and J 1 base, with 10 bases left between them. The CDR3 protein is CAISPQGSYNEQFF. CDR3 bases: TGTGCCATCAGCCCTCAGGGATCCTACAATGAGCAGTTCTTC.

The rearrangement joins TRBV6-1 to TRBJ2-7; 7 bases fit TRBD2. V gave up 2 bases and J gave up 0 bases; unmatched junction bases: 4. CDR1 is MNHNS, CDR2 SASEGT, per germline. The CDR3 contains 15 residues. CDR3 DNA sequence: TGTGCCAGCAGTGAAAATAGCGGGCACTCCTACGAGCAGTACGTC. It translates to CASSENSGHSYEQYV.

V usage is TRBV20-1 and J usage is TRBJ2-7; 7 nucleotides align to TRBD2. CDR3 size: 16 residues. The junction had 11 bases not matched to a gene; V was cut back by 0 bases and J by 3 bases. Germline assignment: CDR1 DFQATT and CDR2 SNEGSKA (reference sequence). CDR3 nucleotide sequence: TGCAGTGCTAGAGATTCGACCGGGACTACCCTCTACGAGCAGTACTTC. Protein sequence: CSARDSTGTTLYEQYF.

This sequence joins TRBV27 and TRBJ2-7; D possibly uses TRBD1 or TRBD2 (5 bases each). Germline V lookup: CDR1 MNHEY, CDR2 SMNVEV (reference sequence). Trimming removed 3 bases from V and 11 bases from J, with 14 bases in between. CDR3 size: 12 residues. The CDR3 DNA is TGTGCCAGCAGTTTCGGGGACGGCCGAAAGTACTTC. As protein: CASSFGDGRKYF.

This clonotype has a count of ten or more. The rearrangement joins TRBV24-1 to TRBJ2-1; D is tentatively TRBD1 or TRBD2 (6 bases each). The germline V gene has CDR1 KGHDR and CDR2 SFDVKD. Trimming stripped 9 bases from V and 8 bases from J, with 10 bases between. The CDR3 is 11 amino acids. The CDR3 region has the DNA TGTGCCACCGGGGGGCCCGATGAGCAGTTCTTC. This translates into CATGGPDEQFF.

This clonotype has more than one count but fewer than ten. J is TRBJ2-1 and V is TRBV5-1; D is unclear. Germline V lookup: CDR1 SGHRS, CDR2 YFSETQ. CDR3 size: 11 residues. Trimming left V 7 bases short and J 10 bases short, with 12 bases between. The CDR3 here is CASRRLEEQFF. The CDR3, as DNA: TGCGCCAGCCGGCGGTTGGAAGAGCAGTTCTTC.

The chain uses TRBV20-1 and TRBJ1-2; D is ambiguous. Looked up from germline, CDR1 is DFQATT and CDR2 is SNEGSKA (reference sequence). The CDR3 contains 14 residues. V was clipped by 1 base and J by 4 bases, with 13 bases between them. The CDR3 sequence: CSARAYSPRYGYTF. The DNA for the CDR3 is TGCAGTGCTAGAGCTTACAGTCCCCGCTATGGCTACACCTTC.

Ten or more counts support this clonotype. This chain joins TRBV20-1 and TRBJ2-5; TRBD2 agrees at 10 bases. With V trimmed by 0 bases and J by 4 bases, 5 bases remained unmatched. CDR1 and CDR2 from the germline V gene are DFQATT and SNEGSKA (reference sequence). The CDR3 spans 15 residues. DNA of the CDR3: TGCAGTGCTAGAGATCTAGCGGGAGTAGGAGAGACCCAGTACTTC. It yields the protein CSARDLAGVGETQYF.

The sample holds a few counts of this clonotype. The CDR3 sequence is CASSWGDELSNQPQHF. CDR3 bases: TGCGCCAGCAGCTGGGGGGACGAGTTGAGCAATCAGCCCCAGCATTTT. This sequence joins TRBV5-1 and TRBJ1-5; TRBD1 might be the D (5 bases). Trimming shortened V by 3 bases and J by 1 base, and 14 bases separated the two germline ends. The CDR3 covers 16 residues. CDR1 SGHRS and CDR2 YFSETQ come from the germline V gene.

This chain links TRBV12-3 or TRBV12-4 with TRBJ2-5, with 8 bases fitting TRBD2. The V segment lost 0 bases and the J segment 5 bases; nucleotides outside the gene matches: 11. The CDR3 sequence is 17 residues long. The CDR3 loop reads CASSLAVQAGVLETQYF. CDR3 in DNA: TGTGCCAGCAGTTTAGCGGTCCAAGCGGGAGTTTTGGAGACCCAGTACTTC.